This T cell receptor (beta chain) was retrieved from a study of OX40 agonist ivuxolimab in advanced cancers. Data came from immunoSEQ multiplex PCR; TCRdb stores just in-frame clones and leaves some out. This sample has about 82,000 clones, with roughly 92% found just once. The V gene's germline CDR1 is KGHSH and CDR2 LQKENI. The ends lost 2 bases at V and 5 bases at J; junction bases unmatched: 4. This CDR3 is 15 amino acids long. This clonotype was obtained from an adult with an advanced solid tumor such as melanoma, head and neck, liver or kidney cancer. This chain links TRBV18 with TRBJ2-2; TRBD1 matches 8 bases. Here the sequenced sample was CD4+ or CD8+ T cells sorted from blood, taken in a trial of the OX40 agonist ivuxolimab. CDR3 coding DNA: TGTGCCAGCTCACCAAGTAGGACAGGGACCGGGGAGCTGTTTTTT. This gives the protein CASSPSRTGTGELFF. Full variable domain (outside the CDR3, taken from reference TRBV18 and TRBJ2-2): NAGVMQNPRHLVRRRGQEARLRCSPMKGHSHVYWYRQLPEEGLKFMVYLQKENIIDESGMPKERFSAEFPKEGPSILRIQQVVRGDSAAYFCASSPSRTGTGELFFGEGSRLTVL.